A single sample is the source of the 9 T cell receptor beta chains below, sequenced in a study of T cell responses to AZD1222 COVID-19 vaccine. Sequenced by immunoSEQ multiplex PCR; TCRdb stores in-frame clones only, minus some. The sample shows 150,000 or so clones, 90% of them seen only once. The sample here was peripheral blood, taken on day 0 of AZD1222 vaccination. The receptors stem from an adult in good health.

The J gene is TRBJ1-2, the V gene TRBV4-3, with 9 positions matching TRBD1. The germline CDR1 and CDR2 sequences are LGHNA and YSLEER. Trimming took 0 bases from V and 5 from J; bases not matched to a gene: 10. The CDR3 is made up of 17 amino acids. CDR3: CASSQDGTGGDTYGYTF. The CDR3 region has the DNA TGCGCCAGCAGCCAAGATGGAACAGGGGGCGATACTTATGGCTACACCTTC.

The chain joins TRBV19 to TRBJ1-5, with 7 positions matching TRBD1. Germline loops: CDR1 LNHDA, CDR2 SQIVND (reference sequence). CDR3 length: 14 amino acids. Trimming removed 7 bases from V and 3 bases from J; junction bases left unmatched: 6. DNA of the CDR3: TGTGCCAGTACTTGGGACAGTTTCAATCAGCCCCAGCATTTT. The encoded protein is CASTWDSFNQPQHF.

In this sample, this clone turned up once. The chain uses TRBV7-2 and TRBJ1-4; D is unclear. Deletions cut 1 base from V and 7 bases from J, with 7 bases between. CDR1 SGHTA and CDR2 FQGNSA come from the germline V gene. This CDR3 has 13 residues. In nucleotides, the CDR3 is TGTGCCAGCAGCTTAGGGGCGAGTGAAAAACTGTTTTTT. Amino acid sequence: CASSLGASEKLFF.

J is TRBJ1-1 and V is TRBV11-3; weak D call: TRBD1 (6 bases). Trimming shortened V by 4 bases and J by 2 bases, and 14 bases separated the two germline ends. The CDR3 is made up of 15 amino acids. In germline, CDR1 is SGHNT, CDR2 YENEEA. The CDR3 DNA follows: TGTGCCAGCAGCTCAGGGGATGGGCCAAACACTGAAGCTTTCTTT. It specifies CASSSGDGPNTEAFF.

The rearrangement joins TRBV19 to TRBJ1-2; 9 nucleotides match TRBD1. This CDR3 is built from 15 residues. With V trimmed by 6 bases and J by 7 bases, 12 bases remained unmatched. Germline V CDR1 and CDR2: LNHDA, SQIVND (reference sequence). The CDR3 nucleotides are TGTGCCAGTAGGGGATTGGGACAGGGATTACGTGGCTACACCTTC. Protein product: CASRGLGQGLRGYTF. The full variable domain, its missing parts supplied by reference TRBV19 and TRBJ1-2, is DGGITQSPKYLFRKEGQNVTLSCEQNLNHDAMYWYRQDPGQGLRLIYYSQIVNDFQKGDIAEGYSVSREKKESFPLTVTSAQKNPTAFYLCASRGLGQGLRGYTFGSGTRLTVV.

V usage is TRBV6-6 and J usage is TRBJ1-1; weak D call: TRBD1 (6 bases). V gave up 6 bases and J gave up 7 bases, with 18 bases separating them. CDR1 and CDR2 from the germline V gene are MNHNY and SVGAGI (reference sequence). The CDR3 is made up of 14 amino acids. The CDR3 nucleotides read TGTGCCAGCAGCGGAGCAGGGGATCCCCGTGAAGCTTTCTTT. Amino acids: CASSGAGDPREAFF.

The V gene is TRBV19, the J gene TRBJ2-1; 7 bases agree with TRBD1. After removal of 1 base from V and 0 bases from J, the junction contained 9 bases not matched to a gene. Per the germline V gene, CDR1 is LNHDA and CDR2 is SQIVND (reference sequence). The CDR3 extends over 18 amino acids. Written as DNA, the CDR3 is TGTGCCAGTAGTATAGGGGGGTCAGGGGGTTACTCCTACAATGAGCAGTTCTTC. Its translation is CASSIGGSGGYSYNEQFF.

This chain uses TRBV6-6 with TRBJ2-3; 10 bases line up with TRBD2. V shed 0 bases and J 5 bases; nucleotides not matched to a gene: 5. There are 16 residues in the CDR3. From germline, CDR1 is MNHNY and CDR2 SVGAGI (reference sequence). The CDR3, as DNA: TGTGCCAGCAGTTACTCTCTAGCGGGGGCCTTAGATACGCAGTATTTT. It translates to CASSYSLAGALDTQYF.

This clone turned up a few times. V is TRBV25-1 and J is TRBJ1-1, with 11 bases aligning to TRBD1. The V and J ends lost 6 bases and 6 bases, in that order; junction bases with no gene match: 9. The CDR3 is 15 residues long. CDR1 and CDR2 (germline): MGHDK, SYGVNS. CDR3 residues: CASSIAGTGGSEAFF. CDR3 DNA sequence: TGTGCCAGCAGCATAGCCGGGACAGGGGGGTCTGAAGCTTTCTTT.